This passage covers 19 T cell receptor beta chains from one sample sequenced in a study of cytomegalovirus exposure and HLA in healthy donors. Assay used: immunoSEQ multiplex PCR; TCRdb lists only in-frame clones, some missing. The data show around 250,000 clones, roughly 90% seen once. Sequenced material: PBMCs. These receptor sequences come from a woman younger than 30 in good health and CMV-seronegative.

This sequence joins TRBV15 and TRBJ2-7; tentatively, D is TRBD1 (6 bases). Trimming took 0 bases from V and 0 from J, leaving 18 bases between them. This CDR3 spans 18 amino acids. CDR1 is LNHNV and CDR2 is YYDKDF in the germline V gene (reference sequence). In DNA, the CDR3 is TGTGCCACCAGCAGAGATATCAGGGGCTGGACGGACTCCTACGAGCAGTACTTC. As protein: CATSRDIRGWTDSYEQYF. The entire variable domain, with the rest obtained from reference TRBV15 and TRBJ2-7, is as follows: DAMVIQNPRYQVTQFGKPVTLSCSQTLNHNVMYWYQQKSSQAPKLLFHYYDKDFNNEADTPDNFQSRRPNTSFCFLDIRSPGLGDTAMYLCATSRDIRGWTDSYEQYFGPGTRLTVT.

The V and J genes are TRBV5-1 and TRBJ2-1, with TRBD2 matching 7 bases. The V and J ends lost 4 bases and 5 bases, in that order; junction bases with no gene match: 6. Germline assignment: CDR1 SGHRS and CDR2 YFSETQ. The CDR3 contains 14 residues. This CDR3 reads CASSRPSGNNEQFF. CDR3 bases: TGCGCCAGCAGCCGTCCTAGCGGCAACAATGAGCAGTTCTTC.

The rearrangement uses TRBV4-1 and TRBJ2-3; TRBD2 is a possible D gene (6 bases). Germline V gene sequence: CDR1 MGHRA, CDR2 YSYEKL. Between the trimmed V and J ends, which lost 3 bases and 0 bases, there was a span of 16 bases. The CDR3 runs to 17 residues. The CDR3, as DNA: TGCGCCAGCAGCCACATAATGTGGCGGGGTAGCACAGATACGCAGTATTTT. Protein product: CASSHIMWRGSTDTQYF.

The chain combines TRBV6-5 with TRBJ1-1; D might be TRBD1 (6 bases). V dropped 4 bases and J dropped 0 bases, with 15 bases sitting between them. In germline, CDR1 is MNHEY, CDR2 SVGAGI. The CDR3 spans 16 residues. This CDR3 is CASSSYLQGMNTEAFF. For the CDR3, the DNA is TGTGCCAGCAGTTCTTATCTACAGGGCATGAACACTGAAGCTTTCTTT.

This CDR3 is CASSLAREPHYETQYF. The DNA for the CDR3 is TGTGCCAGCAGCTTAGCCAGGGAACCCCACTACGAGACCCAGTACTTC. The genes are TRBV7-9 and TRBJ2-5; perhaps TRBD1 as D (5 bases). This CDR3 region has 16 residues. V dropped 0 bases and J dropped 5 bases, with 16 bases sitting between them. Germline V gene lookup returns CDR1 SEHNR and CDR2 FQNEAQ (reference sequence).

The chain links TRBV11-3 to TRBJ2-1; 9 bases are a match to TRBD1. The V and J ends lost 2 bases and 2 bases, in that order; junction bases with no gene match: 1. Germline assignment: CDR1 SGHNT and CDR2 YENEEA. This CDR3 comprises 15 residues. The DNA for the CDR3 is TGTGCCAGCAGCTTAAACAGGGGGCCCTACAATGAGCAGTTCTTC. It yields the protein CASSLNRGPYNEQFF.

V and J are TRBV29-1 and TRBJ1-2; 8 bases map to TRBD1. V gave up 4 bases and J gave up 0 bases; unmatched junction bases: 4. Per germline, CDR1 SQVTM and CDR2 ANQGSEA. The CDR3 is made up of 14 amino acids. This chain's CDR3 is CSVGPGQANYGYTF. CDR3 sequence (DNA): TGCAGCGTTGGGCCGGGACAGGCTAACTATGGCTACACCTTC.

CDR3 protein: CASSQPAQGSYNEQFF. The CDR3 nucleotides are TGCGCCAGCAGCCAGCCTGCACAGGGAAGCTACAATGAGCAGTTCTTC. V is TRBV4-1 and J is TRBJ2-1; the D gene is possibly TRBD1 (6 bases). Germline values: CDR1 MGHRA, CDR2 YSYEKL. The CDR3 is 16 amino acids. V was cut by 3 bases and J by 3 bases, with 15 bases left in between.

The chain's CDR3 is CASSYSFSSRGNEQYF. The CDR3 bases are TGTGCCAGCAGTTACTCTTTTTCGAGCAGGGGGAACGAGCAGTACTTC. This chain joins TRBV6-5 and TRBJ2-7; 7 bases are shared with TRBD1. The V gene's germline CDR1 is MNHEY and CDR2 SVGAGI. Unmatched junction bases numbered 10, after V lost 0 bases and J lost 5 bases. The CDR3 consists of 16 residues.

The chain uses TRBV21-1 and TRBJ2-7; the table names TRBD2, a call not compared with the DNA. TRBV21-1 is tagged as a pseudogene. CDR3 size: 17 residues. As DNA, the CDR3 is TGTGCCAGCAGCACGTGGCAGCAGGGACTTTCGGCCTACGAGCAGTACGTC. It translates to CASSTWQQGLSAYEQYV.

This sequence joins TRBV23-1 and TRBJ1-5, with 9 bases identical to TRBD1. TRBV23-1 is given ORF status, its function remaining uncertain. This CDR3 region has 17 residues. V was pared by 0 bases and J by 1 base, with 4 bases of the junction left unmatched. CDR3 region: CASSQSGTGISNQPQHF. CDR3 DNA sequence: TGCGCCAGCAGTCAATCGGGGACAGGGATCAGCAATCAGCCCCAGCATTTT.

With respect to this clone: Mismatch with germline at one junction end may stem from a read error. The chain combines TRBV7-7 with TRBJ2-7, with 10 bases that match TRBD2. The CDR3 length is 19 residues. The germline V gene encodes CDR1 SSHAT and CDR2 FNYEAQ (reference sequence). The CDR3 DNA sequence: TGTGCTAGCAGCTTAGCTTCGATTAGCGGGGGGTTGAGCTCCTACGAGCAGTACTTC. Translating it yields CASSLASISGGLSSYEQYF.

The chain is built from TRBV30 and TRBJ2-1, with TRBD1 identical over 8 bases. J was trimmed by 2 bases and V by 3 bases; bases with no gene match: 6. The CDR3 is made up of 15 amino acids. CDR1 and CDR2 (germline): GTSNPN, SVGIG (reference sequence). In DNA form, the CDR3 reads TGTGCCTGGAGCGGCGGACAGGGAACCTACAATGAGCAGTTCTTC. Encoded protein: CAWSGGQGTYNEQFF.

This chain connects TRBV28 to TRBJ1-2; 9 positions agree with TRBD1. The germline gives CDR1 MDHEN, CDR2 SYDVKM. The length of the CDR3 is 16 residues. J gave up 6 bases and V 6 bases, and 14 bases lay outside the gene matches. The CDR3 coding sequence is TGTGCCAGCAGCCAACTTCCGGGACAGGGTTTCGATGGCTACACCTTC. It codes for CASSQLPGQGFDGYTF.

The CDR3 coding sequence is TGCAGCGTTGCCGACAGCTACGAGCAGTACTTC. It translates to CSVADSYEQYF. The rearrangement uses TRBV29-1 and TRBJ2-7, with a possible D match to TRBD1 (5 bases). From germline, CDR1 is SQVTM and CDR2 ANQGSEA. The CDR3 has 11 amino acids. Trimming left V 4 bases short and J 3 bases short, with 7 bases between.

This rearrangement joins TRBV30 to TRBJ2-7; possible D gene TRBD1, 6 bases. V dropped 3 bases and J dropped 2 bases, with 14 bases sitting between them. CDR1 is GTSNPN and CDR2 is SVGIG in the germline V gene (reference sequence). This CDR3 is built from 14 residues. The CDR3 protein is CAWRDLDRTYEQYF. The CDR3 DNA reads TGTGCCTGGAGGGATCTGGACAGAACCTACGAGCAGTACTTC.

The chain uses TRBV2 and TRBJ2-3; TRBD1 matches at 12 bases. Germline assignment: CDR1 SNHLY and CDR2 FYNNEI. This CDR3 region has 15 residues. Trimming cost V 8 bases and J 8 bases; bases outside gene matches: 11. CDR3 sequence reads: CASAPGQGARGTQYF. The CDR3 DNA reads TGTGCCAGCGCCCCGGGACAGGGGGCGCGGGGTACGCAGTATTTT.

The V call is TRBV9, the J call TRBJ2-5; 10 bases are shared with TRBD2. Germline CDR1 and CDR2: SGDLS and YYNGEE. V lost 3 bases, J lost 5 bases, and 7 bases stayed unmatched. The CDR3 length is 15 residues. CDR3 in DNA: TGTGCCAGCAGCGAATCAGGACTAGCGGTGGAGACCCAGTACTTC. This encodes CASSESGLAVETQYF. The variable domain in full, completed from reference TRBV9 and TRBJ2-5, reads DSGVTQTPKHLITATGQRVTLRCSPRSGDLSVYWYQQSLDQGLQFLIQYYNGEERAKGNILERFSAQQFPDLHSELNLSSLELGDSALYFCASSESGLAVETQYFGPGTRLLVL.

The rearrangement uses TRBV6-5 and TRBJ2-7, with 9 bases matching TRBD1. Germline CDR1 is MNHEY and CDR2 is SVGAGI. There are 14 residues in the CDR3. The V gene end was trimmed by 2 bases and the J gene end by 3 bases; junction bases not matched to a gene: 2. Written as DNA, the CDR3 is TGTGCCAGCAGTTACGTGGGACAGGGCTACGAGCAGTACTTC. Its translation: CASSYVGQGYEQYF.